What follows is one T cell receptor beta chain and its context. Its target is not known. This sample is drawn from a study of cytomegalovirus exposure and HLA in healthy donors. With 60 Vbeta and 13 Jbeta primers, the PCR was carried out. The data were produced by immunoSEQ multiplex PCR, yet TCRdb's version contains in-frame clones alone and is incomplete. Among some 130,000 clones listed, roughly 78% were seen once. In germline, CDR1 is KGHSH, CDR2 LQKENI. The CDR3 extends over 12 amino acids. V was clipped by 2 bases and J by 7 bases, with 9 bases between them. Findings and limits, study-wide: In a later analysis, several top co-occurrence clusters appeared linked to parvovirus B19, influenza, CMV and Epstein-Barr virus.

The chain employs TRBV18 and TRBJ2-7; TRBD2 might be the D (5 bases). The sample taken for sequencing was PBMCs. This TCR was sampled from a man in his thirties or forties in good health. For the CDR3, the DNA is TGTGCCAGCTCACCAGGTAGCGTGGAGCAGTACTTC. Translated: CASSPGSVEQYF.